This TCR beta chain was captured by sequencing in a study of T cells in Graves' hyperthyroidism and ophthalmopathy (dated by TCRdb to the late 2010s). The study in broad terms: Peripheral blood samples were taken at the time of initial diagnosis, prior to any treatment. After blood sampling, hyperthyroidism patients were treated with methimazole at a starting dose of 30 mg daily, and ophthalmopathy patients were treated with high-dose intravenous methylprednisolone. TCR V-J signatures able to tell the groups apart were searched for in a discovery cohort of 100 patients, of whom approximately 40 had Graves' ophthalmopathy and roughly 59 had stable Graves' hyperthyroidism. The paper reports TCR Vbeta CDR3 sequencing of 140 or so peripheral blood samples: some 41 ophthalmopathy, some 80 hyperthyroidism and around 17 progressor patients. Prospective prediction of ophthalmopathy was tested in an independent validation cohort consisting of fewer than 20 hyperthyroidism patients and some 16 patients who later progressed to ophthalmopathy. Thyroid tissue and blood T-cell repertoires from about six Graves' hyperthyroidism patients were also compared in the study. The 90 or so discovery patients were randomly split 7:3 into training and test sets. Findings and caveats that apply to the study as a whole: Most expanded thyroid clonotypes (frequency above 0.001) were also detected in blood, a finding suggesting that blood repertoires may reflect thyroid immune responses. In validation, the model predicted progression to ophthalmopathy a median of around six months before onset, with over 60% sensitivity and just under 75% specificity. Sample size was not statistically predetermined, and investigators were not blinded to group allocation. In cross-validation, a model built on a 13 V-J signature told ophthalmopathy apart from stable hyperthyroidism with 87.88% sensitivity and around 83% specificity, and in testing the same model reached 80%/75%.

V loses 6 bases at its end and J loses 5 bases; junction bases beyond the gene matches: 7. From the cysteine up to the phenylalanine, the CDR3 has a length of 15 residues. Only the CDR3 portion is preserved as DNA: 45 bases, with reading frame beginning at the first base. From the germline V gene, CDR1 is SNHLY and CDR2 is FYNNEI. Stable Graves' hyperthyroidism was defined as no progression to ophthalmopathy during 18 months of follow-up. Hyperthyroidism patients were aged 18 to 65 years and newly diagnosed, with disease duration of less than 2 months. The study excluded patients with uncontrolled infections, other autoimmune diseases, pregnancy or lactation. Diagnoses were established on the basis of clinical symptoms, serum thyroxine and TRAb, thyroid ultrasound, and orbital computed tomography. Ficoll-Paque density gradient centrifugation was used to isolate PBMCs from under 11 ml of fresh peripheral blood. Total RNA was extracted with Trizol reagent, and quality was checked on an Agilent 2100 Bioanalyzer.

The TCR beta CDR3 regions were amplified from the RNA transcripts. The TCR CDR3 was subjected to a first round of RT-PCR using the HTBI primer set and the Qiagen OneStep RT-PCR kit. The libraries were constructed in a second round of multiplex PCR and then size-selected and purified. The libraries were sequenced on an Illumina HiSeq2000 using paired-end 100 bp reads. For the original study's pipeline: SOAPnuke was used to process the raw data, throwing out any read that contained adapters or uncalled bases, had a mean Phred below 15, or lacked an exact constant-primer or identifier match. COPE v1.2.5 was used to merge high-quality paired reads, and clonotypes were defined as unique nucleotide sequences. MiTCR v1.1 was used to align the clonotypes against IMGT TRBV, TRBD and TRBJ reference segments. Analysis was restricted to V-J combinations with a frequency above 0.0001, which covered roughly 99% of repertoires. The TCS score was defined as the ratio of F50 (clonal expansion) to E x V (chaos), calculated using BLOSUM62-based TCRdist between CDR3 peptides within each V-J. Welch's t-statistics and random forest reduced roughly 540 V-J features to about 13, which were used in a naive Bayes classifier (R e1071). The Morisita-Horn index was used to measure how similar the thyroid and blood repertoires were. TCRdb ran its own pipeline on the public reads, namely fastp trimming at Q25 and MiXCR clone calling, and kept in-frame beta chains. Rows are unified per CDR3 protein, each entry keeping the most common DNA and genes. These V and J calls are TCRdb output, not the study's own analysis. A total of 800,000 or so distinct CDR3 sequences appear in this sample, more than 30% of them only once. The ten largest clones represent 7.5% to 9.5% of the sample.

With respect to this clonotype: Its antigen remains undetermined. Base qualities were left out, and no much larger clone turns up one base away.

The source material was blood. The chain couples TRBV2 to TRBJ1-5, with 10 bases in between that match TRBD1. The clonotype comes from a man in his late teens or twenties with Graves' hyperthyroidism. The DNA reads as follows: TGTGCCAGCAGACCTCCGGGACAGGGGCATCAGCCCCAGCATTTT. Translation gives CASRPPGQGHQPQHF.